The rows below give T cell receptor beta chains drawn from one sample of a study of T cell repertoires in aging, cancer and after chemotherapy. A single record per CDR3 protein comes from TCRdb applying MiXCR to the multiplex PCR reads. The table records about 11,000 distinct CDR3 sequences, roughly 30% of them present only once. The sample comprised blood. The receptors derive from a human donor in good health. CDR3s leave out the opening cysteine and the closing phenylalanine or tryptophan. The D gene is left open where the match is weak.

13,.,TRBJ2-2,TRBV18,ASSEGAWVTGELF
11,.,TRBJ2-5,TRBV5-1,ASSRGHRETQY
14,TRBD2,TRBJ2-2,TRBV20-1,SALGLAGVGTGELF
12,.,TRBJ1-6,TRBV28,ASSLTGYNSPLH
13,TRBD1,TRBJ1-2,TRBV28,ASGRTGTGGRGYT
13,TRBD1,TRBJ2-5,TRBV6-1,ASGGGDRGQPQEY
17,.,TRBJ2-3,TRBV7-2,ASSLPIWGGGRVTDTQY
16,.,TRBJ2-1,TRBV28,ASSSLGSGAFVRGEQF
14,.,TRBJ2-3,TRBV11-2,ASSLTGRARGDTQY
11,.,TRBJ2-5,TRBV20-1,SPRGAGRETQY
12,.,TRBJ2-7,TRBV5-1,ASSYAGSSYEQY
12,.,TRBJ1-1,TRBV30,AWTQGRVNTEAF
15,.,TRBJ1-2,TRBV7-6,ASSLPPWTSGANGYT
13,TRBD1,TRBJ1-1,TRBV11-2,ASSPRQGLNTEAF
11,.,TRBJ2-7,TRBV20-1,SASDRYSYEQY
12,.,TRBJ2-2,TRBV20-1,SARGTISSRELF
14,.,TRBJ2-2,TRBV7-2,ASSLRTTANTGELF
12,.,TRBJ2-7,TRBV4-3,ASSVEGMVGEQY
12,.,TRBJ2-7,TRBV7-9,ASSLGWDHYEQY
14,TRBD2,TRBJ2-1,TRBV28,ASLQREGPVPNEQF
14,.,TRBJ1-5,TRBV2,ASSGSPANSNQPQH